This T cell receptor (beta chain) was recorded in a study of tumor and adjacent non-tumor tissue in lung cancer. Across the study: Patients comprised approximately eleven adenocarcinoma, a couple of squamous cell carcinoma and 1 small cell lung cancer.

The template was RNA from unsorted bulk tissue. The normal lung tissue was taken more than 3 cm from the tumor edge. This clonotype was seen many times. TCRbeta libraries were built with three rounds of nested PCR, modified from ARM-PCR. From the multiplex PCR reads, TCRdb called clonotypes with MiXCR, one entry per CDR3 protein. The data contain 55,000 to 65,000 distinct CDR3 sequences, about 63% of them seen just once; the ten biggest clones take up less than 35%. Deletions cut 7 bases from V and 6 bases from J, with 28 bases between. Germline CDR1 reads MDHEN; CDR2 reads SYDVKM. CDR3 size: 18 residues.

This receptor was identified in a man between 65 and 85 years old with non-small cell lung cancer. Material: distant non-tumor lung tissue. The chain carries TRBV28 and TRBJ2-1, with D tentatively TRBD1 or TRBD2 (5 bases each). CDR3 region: CASIPPFAWGKGSNEQFF. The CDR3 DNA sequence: TGTGCCAGCATACCCCCATTTGCGTGGGGGAAGGGTAGCAATGAGCAGTTCTTC. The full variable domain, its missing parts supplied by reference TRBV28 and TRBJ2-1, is DVKVTQSSRYLVKRTGEKVFLECVQDMDHENMFWYRQDPGLGLRLIYFSYDVKMKEKGDIPEGYSVSREKKERFSLILESASTNQTSMYLCASIPPFAWGKGSNEQFFGPGTRLTVL.